A single sample gave rise to the 2 T cell receptor beta chains below, sequenced in a study of cytomegalovirus exposure and HLA in healthy donors. The PCR contained 60 Vbeta and 13 Jbeta primers. Generated by immunoSEQ multiplex PCR, the TCRdb table keeps only in-frame clones and is missing some. The data contain 55,000 to 70,000 clones, about 70% of them singletons. The sequencing input was PBMCs. These receptor sequences come from a woman in her fifties or sixties in good health and CMV-seropositive.

The CDR3 nucleotides read TGTGCCAGCAGCTCTTCCGGGACAGGGGGCGTCGGGGCTTTCTTT. Translating it yields CASSSSGTGGVGAFF. The chain carries TRBV11-2 and TRBJ1-1, with 12 bases matching TRBD1. V shed 4 bases and J 11 bases; nucleotides not matched to a gene: 11. Germline assignment: CDR1 SGHAT and CDR2 FQNNGV. This CDR3 is built from 15 residues.

The chain carries TRBV7-2 and TRBJ2-1; D possibly corresponds to TRBD1 (6 bases). Trimming shortened V by 1 base and J by 13 bases, and 17 bases separated the two germline ends. Germline V gene data show CDR1 as SGHTA and CDR2 as FQGNSA. The CDR3 runs to 14 residues. The CDR3 loop reads CASSLVGTLTQQFF. Here the CDR3 DNA reads TGTGCCAGCAGCTTAGTAGGGACACTTACACAACAGTTCTTC.